One sample yielded the 24 T cell receptor beta chains listed below, sequenced in a study of blood T cell repertoires in COVID-19. Libraries were prepared by immunoSEQ multiplex PCR; TCRdb keeps only in-frame clonotypes and omits some of them. The sample carries around 83,000 clones, roughly 84% recorded once. The sample taken for sequencing was peripheral blood. The source of these receptors is a woman aged 70 to 79 with acute or convalescent COVID-19.

The chain uses TRBV15 and TRBJ1-2; 7 bases agree with TRBD1. CDR1 is LNHNV, CDR2 YYDKDF, per germline (reference sequence). With 7 bases clipped from V and 0 bases from J, the junction kept 14 bases outside the gene matches. This CDR3 has 17 amino acids. CDR3 DNA sequence: TGTGCCACCACCACGGACAGGTGGCGGGGTGCTAACTATGGCTACACCTTC. Translating gives CATTTDRWRGANYGYTF.

This clone was counted a single time. The chain links TRBV2 to TRBJ2-5; D is unresolved. This CDR3 region has 11 residues. V lost 6 bases, J lost 7 bases, and 9 bases lay in between. Germline assignment: CDR1 SNHLY and CDR2 FYNNEI. CDR3 in DNA: TGTGCCAGCAGCTTCCACGGGACCCAGTACTTC. Encoded protein: CASSFHGTQYF.

The chain combines TRBV7-9 with TRBJ2-2; D possibly corresponds to TRBD2 (6 bases). CDR1 and CDR2 from the germline V gene are SEHNR and FQNEAQ (reference sequence). The CDR3 loop spans 13 amino acids. CDR3 DNA: TGTTCCGGAGGAGGGCAGAACACCGGGGAGCTGTTTTTT. Translated: CSGGGQNTGELFF.

This chain links TRBV11-2 with TRBJ1-2; 7 bases fit TRBD1. J gave up 3 bases and V 5 bases, and 12 bases lay outside the gene matches. Germline CDR1 is SGHAT and CDR2 is FQNNGV. This CDR3 is built from 16 residues. CDR3 region: CASSLHVITGDYGYTF. CDR3 nucleotide sequence: TGTGCCAGCAGCCTGCACGTAATAACAGGGGACTATGGCTACACCTTC.

The CDR3 sequence is CASSNPGPLEDSYNEQFF. Here the CDR3 DNA reads TGTGCCAGCAGCAACCCAGGACCATTGGAGGACTCCTACAATGAGCAGTTCTTC. The chain has TRBV3-1 (or the pseudogene TRBV3-2) and TRBJ2-1, with TRBD2 as a possible D gene (5 bases). The CDR3 totals 18 residues. The germline V and J ends were trimmed by 5 bases and 0 bases, with 20 bases remaining between them. Germline V gene data show CDR1 as LGHDT and CDR2 as YNNKEL (reference sequence).

V gene TRBV29-1 combines with J gene TRBJ2-2; D is undetermined. Trimming cost V 7 bases and J 0 bases, with 12 bases left between them. The V gene's germline CDR1 is SQVTM and CDR2 ANQGSEA. The CDR3 sequence is 14 residues long. CDR3 residues: CSARLSANTGELFF. The CDR3 nucleotides are TGCAGCGCCCGCCTAAGCGCGAACACCGGGGAGCTGTTTTTT.

The genes are TRBV5-1 and TRBJ1-4; 9 bases map to TRBD1. Germline CDR1 is SGHRS and CDR2 is YFSETQ. V shed 0 bases and J 8 bases; nucleotides not matched to a gene: 8. The CDR3 is made up of 16 amino acids. For the CDR3, the DNA is TGCGCCAGCAGCTTGGCGCCGGGACAGGGTGGAGAAAAACTGTTTTTT. Protein product: CASSLAPGQGGEKLFF.

The rearrangement uses TRBV3-1 (or the pseudogene TRBV3-2) and TRBJ1-2, with TRBD1 identical over 8 bases. CDR3 length: 18 residues. With 4 bases clipped from V and 4 bases from J, the junction kept 17 bases outside the gene matches. Germline V gives CDR1 LGHDT, CDR2 YNNKEL (reference sequence). The CDR3 here is CASSPIRDRSPLRYGYTF. The CDR3 coding sequence is TGTGCCAGCAGCCCGATCCGGGACAGGTCGCCCTTACGCTATGGCTACACCTTC.

This sequence joins TRBV5-5 and TRBJ2-3, with 9 bases that match TRBD2. The CDR3 totals 17 residues. The germline CDR1 and CDR2 sequences are SGHKS and YYEKEE (reference sequence). J lost 3 bases, V lost 4 bases, and 12 bases had no gene match. CDR3 DNA: TGTGCCAGCAGCCCGAGGGTAGCGGGAGAGTCTACAGATACGCAGTATTTT. This translates into CASSPRVAGESTDTQYF.

The chain couples TRBV7-9 to TRBJ1-1; no firm D call. V was trimmed by 0 bases and J by 10 bases, leaving 9 bases between them. This CDR3 has 12 residues. Looked up from germline, CDR1 is SEHNR and CDR2 is FQNEAQ (reference sequence). This CDR3 is CASSLARAGAFF. In nucleotides, the CDR3 is TGTGCCAGCAGCTTAGCGCGGGCAGGAGCTTTCTTT.

The count of this clone is one. The chain has TRBV24-1 and TRBJ2-5, with TRBD1 matching 7 bases. This CDR3 comprises 14 residues. Trimming at V came to 3 bases and at J to 5 bases, leaving 5 bases not matched to a gene. CDR1 and CDR2 from the germline V gene are KGHDR and SFDVKD. CDR3 nucleotides: TGTGCCACCAGTGATCCGACAGGGTACGAGACCCAGTACTTC. The encoded protein is CATSDPTGYETQYF.

The chain joins TRBV11-2 to TRBJ2-1, with TRBD2 matching 7 bases. J gave up 2 bases and V 1 base, and 5 bases lay outside the gene matches. Germline V CDR1 and CDR2: SGHAT, FQNNGV. There are 16 residues in the CDR3. The CDR3 reads CASSLVVAGAYNEQFF. The CDR3 region has the DNA TGTGCCAGCAGCTTAGTTGTGGCGGGGGCCTACAATGAGCAGTTCTTC.

The V and J genes are TRBV6-5 and TRBJ1-4; 11 bases are shared with TRBD1. The germline CDR1 and CDR2 sequences are MNHEY and SVGAGI. This CDR3 spans 15 amino acids. Trimming removed 4 bases from V and 8 bases from J; junction bases left unmatched: 6. This CDR3 is CASSWTGGIGEKLFF. CDR3 coding DNA: TGTGCCAGCAGTTGGACAGGGGGCATAGGGGAAAAACTGTTTTTT.

The chain combines TRBV6-6 with TRBJ2-3; 11 bases match TRBD2. This CDR3 comprises 15 residues. After removal of 5 bases from V and 4 bases from J, the junction contained 5 bases not matched to a gene. Germline lookup yields CDR1 MNHNY and CDR2 SVGAGI (reference sequence). Here the CDR3 reads CASSDLAGGADTQYF. The CDR3 DNA reads TGTGCCAGCAGTGACCTAGCGGGGGGCGCAGATACGCAGTATTTT.

The CDR3 DNA reads TGTGCCAGCAGCTTGGACCGGGGGTCTCGTGGAAACACCATATATTTT. Its protein is CASSLDRGSRGNTIYF. The chain has TRBV5-4 and TRBJ1-3, with a weak D call TRBD1 (5 bases). The V end was cut by 0 bases, the J end by 3 bases, with 13 bases between. Germline loops: CDR1 SGHNT, CDR2 YYREEE (reference sequence). The CDR3 consists of 16 residues. The full variable domain, in which reference TRBV5-4 and TRBJ1-3 provide the parts outside the CDR3, is ETGVTQSPTHLIKTRGQQVTLRCSSQSGHNTVSWYQQALGQGPQFIFQYYREEENGRGNFPPRFSGLQFPNYSSELNVNALELDDSALYLCASSLDRGSRGNTIYFGEGSWLTVV.

The V call is TRBV6-5, the J call TRBJ1-1; D is unresolved. Germline V lookup: CDR1 MNHEY, CDR2 SVGAGI. Trimming shortened V by 0 bases and J by 1 base, and 6 bases separated the two germline ends. The CDR3 extends over 14 amino acids. CDR3 coding DNA: TGTGCCAGCAGTTACTCGCGGGCGAACACTGAAGCTTTCTTT. Encoded protein: CASSYSRANTEAFF.

The J gene is TRBJ1-2, the V gene TRBV5-1, with TRBD1 matching over 11 bases. Germline-derived CDR1 and CDR2 are SGHRS and YFSETQ. The CDR3 length is 15 residues. The V and J ends lost 4 bases and 0 bases, in that order; junction bases with no gene match: 2. For the CDR3, the DNA is TGCGCCAGCAGCCGGGACAGGGGGGCTAACTATGGCTACACCTTC. It is translated as CASSRDRGANYGYTF. Drawing the rest from reference TRBV5-1 and TRBJ1-2, the complete variable domain is KAGVTQTPRYLIKTRGQQVTLSCSPISGHRSVSWYQQTPGQGLQFLFEYFSETQRNKGNFPGRFSGRQFSNSRSEMNVSTLELGDSALYLCASSRDRGANYGYTFGSGTRLTVV.

The J gene is TRBJ2-2, the V gene TRBV27, with 9 bases fitting TRBD1. V trimming: 3 bases; J trimming: 6 bases; junction bases outside the gene matches: 5. The germline V gene has CDR1 MNHEY and CDR2 SMNVEV (reference sequence). The CDR3 runs to 15 residues. In DNA form, the CDR3 reads TGTGCCAGCAGTTTGGGGACAGGGTACGCCGGGGAGCTGTTTTTT. This sequence encodes CASSLGTGYAGELFF.

This chain connects TRBV28 to TRBJ1-6; D is possibly TRBD1 (5 bases). The CDR3 is made up of 14 amino acids. Trimming stripped 2 bases from V and 10 bases from J, with 12 bases between. Germline loops: CDR1 MDHEN, CDR2 SYDVKM. CDR3 nucleotide sequence: TGTGCCAGCAGTTTAAGGGGCCTATCCTCACCCCTCCACTTT. This codes for CASSLRGLSSPLHF.

Worth noting for this clone: This may stem from a read error, because a much larger clone lies one nucleotide away. This rearrangement joins TRBV7-2 to TRBJ2-3; 10 nucleotides align to TRBD1. This CDR3 has 14 amino acids. Trimming took 5 bases from V and 4 from J; bases not matched to a gene: 3. Per the germline V gene, CDR1 is SGHTA and CDR2 is FQGNSA. CDR3 loop: CASSPGQGPDTQYF. CDR3 DNA: TGTGCCAGCAGCCCGGGACAGGGGCCAGATACGCAGTATTTT. Full variable domain (missing parts from reference TRBV7-2 and TRBJ2-3): GAGVSQSPSNKVTEKGKDVELRCDPISGHTALYWYRQSLGQGLEFLIYFQGNSAPDKSGLPSDRFSAERTGGSVSTLTIQRTQQEDSAVYLCASSPGQGPDTQYFGPGTRLTVL.

The chain links TRBV10-1 to TRBJ2-3; TRBD2 agrees at 7 bases. This CDR3 is built from 14 residues. The V gene end was trimmed by 9 bases and the J gene end by 8 bases; junction bases not matched to a gene: 14. CDR1 is WNHNN and CDR2 is SYGVQD in the germline V gene (reference sequence). CDR3 amino acids: CASTGTNLPGTQYF. The CDR3 DNA sequence: TGCGCCAGTACCGGGACTAACCTCCCCGGTACGCAGTATTTT.

This sequence joins TRBV12-5 and TRBJ2-2, with TRBD2 matching 12 bases. Germline V gene lookup returns CDR1 LGHNT and CDR2 FRNRAP. The V and J ends lost 5 bases and 4 bases, in that order; junction bases with no gene match: 8. The length of the CDR3 is 17 residues. CDR3 nucleotides: TGTGCTAGTGGTCCCCCCTCTAGCGGGAGGGTCACCGGGGAGCTGTTTTTT. Residues: CASGPPSSGRVTGELFF.

Only one count was recorded for this clone. This rearrangement joins TRBV3-1 (or the pseudogene TRBV3-2) to TRBJ2-1; D is uncertain. The germline V and J ends were trimmed by 1 base and 0 bases, with 16 bases remaining between them. Germline CDR1 LGHDT, CDR2 YNNKEL (reference sequence). This CDR3 is built from 18 residues. The CDR3 sequence: CASSQVAYVSSSYNEQFF. CDR3 coding DNA: TGTGCCAGCAGCCAAGTTGCGTACGTATCTAGCTCCTACAATGAGCAGTTCTTC.

The chain employs TRBV27 and TRBJ2-2, with 12 bases aligning to TRBD2. The CDR3 contains 17 residues. Germline V gene sequence: CDR1 MNHEY, CDR2 SMNVEV (reference sequence). Trimming took 3 bases from V and 6 from J; bases not matched to a gene: 8. The CDR3 loop is CASSFLAGGLGAGELFF. Written as DNA, the CDR3 is TGTGCCAGCAGTTTCCTAGCGGGAGGGCTGGGTGCCGGGGAGCTGTTTTTT.